These 21 T cell receptor beta chains came from one sample sequenced in a study of control samples from healthy donors and cancer patients. Using immunoSEQ multiplex PCR, the repertoire was profiled, and TCRdb retains in-frame clones only, with some absent. There are under 450,000 clones in the sample; 75% to 95% occur only once, and 5.5% to 7.5% lies in the top ten. Input material: PBMCs. The receptors were gathered from a man in his forties or fifties with head and neck cancer.

The rearrangement links TRBV29-1 to TRBJ1-4; 7 nucleotides align to TRBD1. V lost 4 bases and J lost 7; bases outside the gene matches: 6. The length of the CDR3 is 13 residues. Germline values: CDR1 SQVTM, CDR2 ANQGSEA. The CDR3 DNA sequence: TGCAGCGTTGCAAAGGGGGCGGGTGAAAAACTGTTTTTT. Its protein product is CSVAKGAGEKLFF.

The chain joins TRBV9 to TRBJ2-2, with TRBD2 matching over 12 bases. Per germline, CDR1 SGDLS and CDR2 YYNGEE. J gave up 5 bases and V 3 bases, and 8 bases lay outside the gene matches. This CDR3 has 17 residues. The CDR3 region is CASSGGTSGPRTGELFF. The CDR3 region has the DNA TGTGCCAGCAGCGGCGGGACTAGCGGGCCCCGGACCGGGGAGCTGTTTTTT.

The J gene is TRBJ2-1, the V gene TRBV11-3, with 13 nucleotides matching TRBD2. Germline CDR1 SGHNT, CDR2 YENEEA. V lost 2 bases and J lost 9; bases outside the gene matches: 7. The CDR3 sequence is 16 residues long. The CDR3 DNA is TGTGCCAGCAGCTTAACTAGCGGGAGGGCCCATGGTGAGCAGTTCTTC. Translating it yields CASSLTSGRAHGEQFF.

The V gene is TRBV2, the J gene TRBJ1-6; no definite D call. The V end was cut by 3 bases, the J end by 9 bases, with 21 bases between. The CDR3 has 17 amino acids. The V gene's germline CDR1 is SNHLY and CDR2 FYNNEI. CDR3: CASSDFFPSPTISPLHF. In nucleotides, the CDR3 is TGTGCCAGCAGTGATTTTTTCCCATCACCGACCATTTCACCCCTCCACTTT.

The J gene is TRBJ2-4, the V gene TRBV9; 7 bases are a match to TRBD1. Looked up from germline, CDR1 is SGDLS and CDR2 is YYNGEE. V lost 1 base and J lost 9; bases outside the gene matches: 4. CDR3 size: 13 residues. CDR3 in amino acids: CASSVTGDGIQYF. The CDR3 DNA sequence: TGTGCCAGCAGCGTAACAGGGGACGGCATTCAGTACTTC. The full variable domain, rest sourced from reference TRBV9 and TRBJ2-4, is DSGVTQTPKHLITATGQRVTLRCSPRSGDLSVYWYQQSLDQGLQFLIQYYNGEERAKGNILERFSAQQFPDLHSELNLSSLELGDSALYFCASSVTGDGIQYFGAGTRLSVL.

The chain combines TRBV6-5 with TRBJ2-7; TRBD1 matches at 9 bases. V lost 6 bases to trimming and J lost 2 bases; unmatched junction nucleotides: 5. The CDR3 has 14 amino acids. The germline V gene has CDR1 MNHEY and CDR2 SVGAGI. In nucleotides, the CDR3 is TGTGCCAGCAGCCTTACAGGGGGCACCTACGAGCAGTACTTC. This translates into CASSLTGGTYEQYF.

This clone has just one count. The gene calls are TRBV11-3 and TRBJ2-1; D unclear. Germline CDR1 SGHNT, CDR2 YENEEA. Trimming removed 5 bases from V and 8 bases from J, with 16 bases in between. The CDR3 totals 14 residues. The CDR3 sequence: CASSQTGLSDEQFF. As DNA, the CDR3 is TGTGCCAGCAGCCAAACGGGCCTATCGGATGAGCAGTTCTTC.

The rearrangement uses TRBV6-2 or TRBV6-3 and TRBJ2-3; no firm D call. Trimming took 0 bases from V and 1 from J, leaving 11 bases between them. Germline V gives CDR1 MNHEY, CDR2 SVGEGT. This CDR3 has 16 amino acids. The CDR3 spells CASSYSIGPRTDTQYF. The CDR3 coding sequence is TGTGCCAGCAGTTACTCGATCGGACCGCGCACAGATACGCAGTATTTT.

The chain links TRBV2 to TRBJ1-6; D is undetermined. Germline loops: CDR1 SNHLY, CDR2 FYNNEI. V lost 6 bases, J lost 7 bases, and 13 bases lay in between. This CDR3 has 14 residues. CDR3: CASRMEGKNSPLHF. CDR3 nucleotide sequence: TGTGCCAGCAGAATGGAAGGCAAAAATTCACCCCTCCACTTT.

V gene TRBV28 combines with J gene TRBJ1-5; 7 bases fit TRBD1. J gave up 0 bases and V 4 bases, and 3 bases lay outside the gene matches. CDR1 MDHEN and CDR2 SYDVKM come from the germline V gene. The CDR3 is made up of 15 amino acids. The CDR3 is CASSSRQGSNQPQHF. The CDR3 coding sequence is TGTGCCAGCAGTTCCCGACAGGGTAGCAATCAGCCCCAGCATTTT.

This chain uses TRBV14 with TRBJ2-1; possibly TRBD2 for D (6 bases). Germline-derived CDR1 and CDR2 are SGHDN and FVKESK. V was pared by 0 bases and J by 5 bases, with 23 bases between. The CDR3 has 19 amino acids. The CDR3 region is CASSQDPYGFAGHNNEQFF. The CDR3 nucleotides read TGTGCCAGCAGCCAAGATCCTTATGGGTTTGCGGGGCATAACAATGAGCAGTTCTTC. Together with reference TRBV14 and TRBJ2-1, the CDR3 gives the full variable domain: EAGVTQFPSHSVIEKGQTVTLRCDPISGHDNLYWYRRVMGKEIKFLLHFVKESKQDESGMPNNRFLAERTGGTYSTLKVQPAELEDSGVYFCASSQDPYGFAGHNNEQFFGPGTRLTVL.

V gene TRBV11-2 combines with J gene TRBJ2-7, with TRBD2 as a possible D gene (6 bases). From germline, CDR1 is SGHAT and CDR2 FQNNGV. The CDR3 is 15 amino acids. The germline V and J ends were trimmed by 5 bases and 2 bases, with 16 bases remaining between them. The CDR3 loop is CASSPGTWSTYEQYF. CDR3 bases: TGTGCCAGCAGCCCTGGGACTTGGAGTACCTACGAGCAGTACTTC.

The chain has TRBV25-1 and TRBJ1-4, with D possibly being TRBD1 (6 bases). Germline CDR1 is MGHDK and CDR2 is SYGVNS. The V gene lost 7 bases and the J gene lost 0 bases, with 18 bases spanning the gap. The CDR3 length is 17 residues. CDR3 DNA: TGTGCCAGCACCGGAGGGGGGTCGTTAGCAACTAATGAAAAACTGTTTTTT. As protein: CASTGGGSLATNEKLFF.

The V gene is TRBV30, the J gene TRBJ1-6; unclear D gene. The germline gives CDR1 GTSNPN, CDR2 SVGIG (reference sequence). V was pared by 2 bases and J by 4 bases, with 9 bases between. The CDR3 runs to 14 residues. In nucleotides, the CDR3 is TGTGCCTGGAGTCTGAATTTTTATAATTCACCCCTCCACTTT. It is translated as CAWSLNFYNSPLHF.

This clone occurred once. The chain joins TRBV5-5 to TRBJ1-1; D is possibly TRBD1 (6 bases). The CDR3 consists of 16 residues. The germline gives CDR1 SGHKS, CDR2 YYEKEE (reference sequence). The V and J ends lost 2 bases and 0 bases respectively, with 14 bases between them. The CDR3 region has the DNA TGTGCCAGCAGCTTAATTGGGGGCAAAATGAACACTGAAGCTTTCTTT. This gives the protein CASSLIGGKMNTEAFF. Drawing the rest from reference TRBV5-5 and TRBJ1-1, the complete variable domain is DAGVTQSPTHLIKTRGQQVTLRCSPISGHKSVSWYQQVLGQGPQFIFQYYEKEERGRGNFPDRFSARQFPNYSSELNVNALLLGDSALYLCASSLIGGKMNTEAFFGQGTRLTVV.

This chain uses TRBV6-5 with TRBJ1-6; 8 nucleotides match TRBD1. There are 13 residues in the CDR3. The germline CDR1 and CDR2 sequences are MNHEY and SVGAGI. V gave up 5 bases and J gave up 7 bases; unmatched junction bases: 1. CDR3 in DNA: TGTGCCAGCAGTCGACAGGGGAATTCACCCCTCCACTTT. It is translated as CASSRQGNSPLHF.

The CDR3 nucleotides read TGTGCCAGCAGCGTAGCCGTATCTAGTGGGGTCACTGAAGCTTTCTTT. Protein product: CASSVAVSSGVTEAFF. The chain carries TRBV9 and TRBJ1-1; no reliable D call. V lost 0 bases and J lost 4, with 16 bases in between. Germline CDR1 and CDR2: SGDLS and YYNGEE. The CDR3 loop spans 16 amino acids.

The rearrangement links TRBV9 to TRBJ1-4, with D possibly matching TRBD1 (5 bases). V was clipped by 0 bases and J by 2 bases, with 14 bases between them. CDR1 and CDR2 (germline): SGDLS, YYNGEE. This CDR3 has 17 residues. The CDR3 spells CASSVEVRVNTNEKLFF. In nucleotides, the CDR3 is TGTGCCAGCAGCGTAGAAGTCAGGGTAAACACTAATGAAAAACTGTTTTTT.

The chain has TRBV3-1 (or the pseudogene TRBV3-2) and TRBJ2-5; 14 nucleotides line up with TRBD2. Germline CDR1 and CDR2: LGHDT and YNNKEL (reference sequence). The CDR3 length is 18 residues. V trimming: 0 bases; J trimming: 7 bases; junction bases outside the gene matches: 10. Here the CDR3 reads CASSQDRLAGGFRSTQYF. The CDR3 DNA sequence: TGTGCCAGCAGCCAAGACAGACTAGCGGGAGGGTTCCGTTCGACCCAGTACTTC.

The V gene is TRBV5-8, the J gene TRBJ1-1, with unresolved D. The CDR3 covers 14 residues. Germline CDR1 and CDR2: SGHTS and YDEGEE. The V gene lost 6 bases and the J gene lost 1 base, with 13 bases spanning the gap. The CDR3: CASTRDAGNTEAFF. The CDR3 DNA reads TGTGCCAGCACTAGAGACGCGGGGAACACTGAAGCTTTCTTT.

V and J are TRBV7-3 and TRBJ2-2; D ambiguous. V lost 3 bases, J lost 1 base, and 3 bases lay in between. Germline CDR1 is SGHTA and CDR2 is FQGTGA. The CDR3 extends over 13 amino acids. In nucleotides, the CDR3 is TGTGCCAGCAGCTTCCTGAACACCGGGGAGCTGTTTTTT. Its translation is CASSFLNTGELFF.